This record concerns one T cell receptor (beta chain) sequence. The data are from a study of blood T cell repertoires in COVID-19. Across the whole study: Sites across the United States, Italy and Spain contributed samples from acute and convalescent COVID-19. The analysed material was cDNA or gDNA that came from T cells, B-cell-depleted T cells, or PBMCs.

Original processing notes: Reference gene primers were amplified, and this amplification served to estimate nucleated cell counts. Data came from immunoSEQ multiplex PCR; TCRdb stores just in-frame clones and leaves some out. That table is the source of V, J and clone size, and D and trimming were worked out from the DNA. The top ten clones hold roughly 60% of a sample with some 23,000 clones, 65% to 90% of them seen once. The receptor was derived from a woman at least 80 years old with acute or convalescent COVID-19. The sample was peripheral blood.

The CDR3 DNA sequence: TGTGCCAGCAGCCCCCTCGGAGTGGGGGCAGGTGAAGCTTTCTTT. Translation: CASSPLGVGAGEAFF. The chain joins TRBV7-3 to TRBJ1-1; D perhaps matches TRBD1 (6 bases). Per germline, CDR1 SGHTA and CDR2 FQGTGA. This CDR3 is built from 15 residues. The V and J ends lost 5 bases and 7 bases respectively, with 20 bases between them. Based on the CDR3 plus reference TRBV7-3 and TRBJ1-1, the full variable domain is GAGVSQTPSNKVTEKGKYVELRCDPISGHTALYWYRQSLGQGPEFLIYFQGTGAADDSGLPNDRFFAVRPEGSVSTLKIQRTERGDSAVYLCASSPLGVGAGEAFFGQGTRLTVV.